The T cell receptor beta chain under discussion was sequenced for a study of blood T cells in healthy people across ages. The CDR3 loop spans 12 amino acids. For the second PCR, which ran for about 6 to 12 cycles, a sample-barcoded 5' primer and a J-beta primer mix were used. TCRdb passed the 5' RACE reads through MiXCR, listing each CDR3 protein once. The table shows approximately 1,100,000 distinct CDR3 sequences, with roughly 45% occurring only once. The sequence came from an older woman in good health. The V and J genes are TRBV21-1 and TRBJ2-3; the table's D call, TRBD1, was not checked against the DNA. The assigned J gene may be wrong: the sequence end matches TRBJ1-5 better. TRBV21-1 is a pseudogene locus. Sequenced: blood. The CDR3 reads CASTPRGDTQHF. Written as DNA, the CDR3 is TGTGCCAGCACCCCCAGGGGAGATACGCAGCATTTT.